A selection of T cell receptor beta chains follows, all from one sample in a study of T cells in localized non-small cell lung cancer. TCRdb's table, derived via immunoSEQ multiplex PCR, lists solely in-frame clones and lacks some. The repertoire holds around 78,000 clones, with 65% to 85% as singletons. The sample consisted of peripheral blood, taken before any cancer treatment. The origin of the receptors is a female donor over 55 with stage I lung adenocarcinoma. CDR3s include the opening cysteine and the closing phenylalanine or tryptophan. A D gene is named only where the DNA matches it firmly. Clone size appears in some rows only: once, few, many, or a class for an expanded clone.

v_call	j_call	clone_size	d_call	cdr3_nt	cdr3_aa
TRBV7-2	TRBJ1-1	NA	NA	TGTGCCAGCAGCTTAGGGAGTGTCGGGGGAGTTTTCTTT	CASSLGSVGGVFF
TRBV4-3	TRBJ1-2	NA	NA	TGCGCCCGATCCGCGCCATTACGTAACTATGGCTACACCTTC	CARSAPLRNYGYTF
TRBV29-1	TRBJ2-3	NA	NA	TGCAGCGTTCGAATTTCCCAATTGGCTAGGACGCAGTATTTT	CSVRISQLARTQYF
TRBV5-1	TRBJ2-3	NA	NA	TGCGCCAGCAGCCCGACCAGGGGGGGGACAGATACGCAGTATTTT	CASSPTRGGTDTQYF
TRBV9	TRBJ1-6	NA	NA	TGTGCCAGCAGTCTTTCAGGGTCACCCCTCCACTTT	CASSLSGSPLHF
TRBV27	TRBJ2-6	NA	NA	TGTGCCAGCAGTCTTACCAGACAGACCTTTCGCTCTGGGGCCAACGTCCTGACTTTC	CASSLTRQTFRSGANVLTF
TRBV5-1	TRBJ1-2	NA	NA	TGCGCCAGCAGCATCTCCGGACGGGACGGCTACACCTTC	CASSISGRDGYTF
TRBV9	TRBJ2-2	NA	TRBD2	TGTGCCAGCAGCAACTTAGCGGGAGGCACCGGGGAGCTGTTTTTT	CASSNLAGGTGELFF
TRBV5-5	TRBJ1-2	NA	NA	TGTGCCAGCAGCTTGGCCGAGGCACCGGACTATGGCTACACCTTC	CASSLAEAPDYGYTF
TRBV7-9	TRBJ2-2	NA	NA	TGTGCCAGCAGCCAGGGACTTCTTCTCACCGGGGAGCTGTTTTTT	CASSQGLLLTGELFF
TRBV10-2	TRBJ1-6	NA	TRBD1	TGCGCCAGCAGTGAGCTGCGCGGACAGGGGGACCGTTCACCCCTCCACTTT	CASSELRGQGDRSPLHF
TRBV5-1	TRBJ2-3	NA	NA	TGCGCCAGCAGCTTGGCAGGGGCTAGCACAGATACGCAGTATTTT	CASSLAGASTDTQYF
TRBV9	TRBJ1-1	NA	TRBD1	TGTGCCAGCAGCCGGGACAGGGGATTGACTGAAGCTTTCTTT	CASSRDRGLTEAFF
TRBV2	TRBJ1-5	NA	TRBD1	TGTGCCAGCAGACTTCGGACAGGGGACAATCAGCCCCAGCATTTT	CASRLRTGDNQPQHF
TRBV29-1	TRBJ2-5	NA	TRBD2	TGCAGCGTTGATATCGATGGTAGCGGGAGGGCGGAGACCCAGTACTTC	CSVDIDGSGRAETQYF
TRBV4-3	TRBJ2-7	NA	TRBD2	TGCGCCAGCAGCCCTTCTACTAGCGGGAGATTAAACGAGCAGTACTTC	CASSPSTSGRLNEQYF
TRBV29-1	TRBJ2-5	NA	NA	TGCAGCGTCACTCAAGGCGGTAGAGAAGCCCAGTACTTC	CSVTQGGREAQYF
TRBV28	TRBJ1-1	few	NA	TGTGCCAGCAGTTTATTGACGGTTAACACTGAAGCTTTCTTT	CASSLLTVNTEAFF
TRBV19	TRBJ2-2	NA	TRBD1	TGTGCCAGTAGTCAAAGTAGGGGACAGTACACCGGGGAGCTGTTTTTT	CASSQSRGQYTGELFF
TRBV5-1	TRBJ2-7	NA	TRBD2	TGCGCCAGCAGCCCAGCCCGGGGGGGGCGTAGTACCTACGAGCAGTACTTC	CASSPARGGRSTYEQYF
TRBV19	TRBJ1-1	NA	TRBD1	TGTGCCAGTAGTGCCAGGGACAGGGGGATGAACACTGAAGCTTTCTTT	CASSARDRGMNTEAFF
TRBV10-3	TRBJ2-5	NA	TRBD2	TGTGCCACTAGCGGGAGGGTAGAAATGGAGACCCAGTACTTC	CATSGRVEMETQYF
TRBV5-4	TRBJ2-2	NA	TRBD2	TGTGCCAGCAGCCCGATCCGGACTAGCGGGGGGACTGGGGAGCTGTTTTTT	CASSPIRTSGGTGELFF
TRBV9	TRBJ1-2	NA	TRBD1	TGTGCCAGCAGCCCCTGGACAGGGAACTATGGCTACACCTTC	CASSPWTGNYGYTF
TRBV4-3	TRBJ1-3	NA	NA	TGCGCCAGCAGCCAAGATGGGGGGGCCCGAAACACCATATATTTT	CASSQDGGARNTIYF
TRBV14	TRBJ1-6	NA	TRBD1	TGTGCCAGCAGCCGATTGGGACAGGGGGTAGGTTCACCCCTCCACTTT	CASSRLGQGVGSPLHF
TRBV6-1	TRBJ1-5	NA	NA	TGTGCCAGCAGTGCGTACAGGGAGCATCAGCCCCAGCATTTT	CASSAYREHQPQHF
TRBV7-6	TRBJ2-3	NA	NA	TGTGCCAGCAGCTTAGACAGCACAGATACGCAGTATTTT	CASSLDSTDTQYF
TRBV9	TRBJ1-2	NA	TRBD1	TGTGCCAGCAGCGTAGGGACAGGGACGGCCGACTATGGCTACACCTTC	CASSVGTGTADYGYTF
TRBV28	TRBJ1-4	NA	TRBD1	TGTGCCAGCAGTTTCGACAGGGTCCTAGAAAAACTGTTTTTT	CASSFDRVLEKLFF
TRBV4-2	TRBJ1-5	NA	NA	TGTGCCAGCAGCCTAGGGGGAAGCAATCAGCCCCAGCATTTT	CASSLGGSNQPQHF
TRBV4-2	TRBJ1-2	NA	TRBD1	TGTGCCAGCAGCCGCCAGACAGGGAATGTTGCTAACTATGGCTACACCTTC	CASSRQTGNVANYGYTF
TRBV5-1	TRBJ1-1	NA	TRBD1	TGCGCCAGCAGCTTGGGGGACAGGTTGAACACTGAAGCTTTCTTT	CASSLGDRLNTEAFF
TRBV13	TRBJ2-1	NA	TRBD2	TGTGCCAGCAGCTTGTGGACTAGCGGGAGCAATGAGCAGTTCTTC	CASSLWTSGSNEQFF
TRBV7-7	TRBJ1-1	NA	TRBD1	TGTGCTAGCAGCTTAGCTTGGGGACAGGAAGCTTTCTTT	CASSLAWGQEAFF
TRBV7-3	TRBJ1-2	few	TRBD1	TGTGCCAGCAGTTCGCAGGGGGCAGATGGCTACACCTTC	CASSSQGADGYTF
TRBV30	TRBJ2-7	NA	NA	TGTGCCTGGAAGGGCGGGGCCGCCTACGAGCAGTACTTC	CAWKGGAAYEQYF
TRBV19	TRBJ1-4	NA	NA	TGTGCCAGTAGTACGCGGTGGGGACTCGAAACGGAAAAACTGTTTTTT	CASSTRWGLETEKLFF
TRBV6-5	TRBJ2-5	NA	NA	TGTGCCAGCAGTTACTCCCAGGGGAATACCCAGTACTTC	CASSYSQGNTQYF
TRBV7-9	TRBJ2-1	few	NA	TGTGCCAGCAGCTTAGGTTGGGAAGCAGGAGGGCTTCCCTACAATGAGCAGTTCTTC	CASSLGWEAGGLPYNEQFF
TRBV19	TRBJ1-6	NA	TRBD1	TGTGCCAGTAGGAACAGGGGAAATAATTCACCCCTCCACTTT	CASRNRGNNSPLHF
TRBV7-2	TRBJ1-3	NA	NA	TGTGCCAGCAGCTTAGTCCCCCTACAGGGATCCTATGGAAACACCATATATTTT	CASSLVPLQGSYGNTIYF
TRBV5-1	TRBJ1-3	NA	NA	TGCGCCAGCAGCTTTGGGTCAGGAGGCAGCTCTGGAAACACCATATATTTT	CASSFGSGGSSGNTIYF
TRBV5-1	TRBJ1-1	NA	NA	TGCGCCAGCAACCCCAGGGGAGGAGTAAACACTGAAGCTTTCTTT	CASNPRGGVNTEAFF
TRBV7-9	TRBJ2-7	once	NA	TGTGCCAGCAGCTTAGATGGGAACTACGAGCAGTACTTC	CASSLDGNYEQYF
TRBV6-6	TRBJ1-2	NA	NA	TGTGCCAGCAGTTACGGGGGCCCGATGGGGGGCTACACCTTC	CASSYGGPMGGYTF
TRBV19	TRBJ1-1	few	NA	TGTGCCAGTAGTATTGGCGGAGGGATCACTGAAGCTTTCTTT	CASSIGGGITEAFF
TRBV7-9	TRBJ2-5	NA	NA	TGTGCCAGCAGCTTAGTTTTCGGGGGACCCCAAGAGACCCAGTACTTC	CASSLVFGGPQETQYF
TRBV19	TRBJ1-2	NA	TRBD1	TGTGCCAGTAGTATGGGGACAGGAGGCTATGGCTACACCTTC	CASSMGTGGYGYTF
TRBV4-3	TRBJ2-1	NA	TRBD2	TGCGCCAGCAGCCCGCGACTAGCGGATAATGAGCAGTTCTTC	CASSPRLADNEQFF
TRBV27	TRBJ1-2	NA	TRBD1	TGTGCCAGCGGGTTAGGACAGGGGGCTGGTGGCTACACCTTC	CASGLGQGAGGYTF
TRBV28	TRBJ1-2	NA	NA	TGTGCCAGCAAAACAGGGACTGGCTACACCTTC	CASKTGTGYTF
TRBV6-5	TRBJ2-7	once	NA	TGTGCCAGCAGTCCGTCCTACGAGCAGTACTTC	CASSPSYEQYF
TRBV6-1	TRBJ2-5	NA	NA	TGTGCCAGCAGTCTGATAGGAGAGACCCAGTACTTC	CASSLIGETQYF
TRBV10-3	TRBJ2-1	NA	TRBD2	TGTGCCATCAGTGGATTGGCTAGCGGGAGTGAGCAGTTCTTC	CAISGLASGSEQFF
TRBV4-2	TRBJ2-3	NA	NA	TGTGCCAGCAGCCAAGATCTGGTCCATACGCAGTATTTT	CASSQDLVHTQYF
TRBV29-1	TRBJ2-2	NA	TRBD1	TGCAGCGTCGGACGGACAGGGAACACCGGGGAGCTGTTTTTT	CSVGRTGNTGELFF
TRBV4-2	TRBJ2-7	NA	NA	TGTGCCAGCAGCCAAGATCCGGAGCCCCAGAGCTACGAGCAGTACTTC	CASSQDPEPQSYEQYF